The 12 T cell receptor beta chains listed next were all sequenced from one sample in a study of blood T cell repertoires in COVID-19. Only in-frame clones appear in the TCRdb table, and some are missing; sequencing was by immunoSEQ multiplex PCR. The sample lists 150,000 or so clones, around four fifths occurring once. Specimen: peripheral blood. Receptor source: a human donor in a cohort sampled during active COVID-19.

This clone was seen a single time. CDR3 region: CASSQGLAGGRETQYF. The CDR3 region has the DNA TGTGCCAGCAGCCAAGGGCTAGCGGGAGGGAGGGAGACCCAGTACTTC. This sequence joins TRBV4-2 and TRBJ2-5, with 12 bases identical to TRBD2. Germline lookup yields CDR1 LGHNA and CDR2 YNFKEQ. The junction had 5 bases not matched to a gene; V was cut back by 1 base and J by 5 bases. This CDR3 comprises 16 residues.

The chain employs TRBV11-3 and TRBJ1-1, with TRBD1 identical over 7 bases. CDR3 size: 13 residues. CDR1 is SGHNT, CDR2 YENEEA, per germline. V dropped 5 bases and J dropped 4; count of bases not matched to a gene: 4. CDR3 DNA sequence: TGTGCCAGCAGCCGATACAGGGGCACTGAAGCTTTCTTT. It specifies CASSRYRGTEAFF.

The chain has TRBV28 and TRBJ2-3, with 7 bases identical to TRBD1. J lost 2 bases, V lost 7 bases, and 6 bases had no gene match. This CDR3 is built from 14 residues. Per the germline V gene, CDR1 is MDHEN and CDR2 is SYDVKM. The CDR3 DNA follows: TGTGCCAGCAAAATGGGACAGCACACAGATACGCAGTATTTT. Its protein is CASKMGQHTDTQYF.

The chain uses TRBV7-3 and TRBJ2-1; 7 nucleotides line up with TRBD2. The germline V gene has CDR1 SGHTA and CDR2 FQGTGA. The CDR3 contains 15 residues. The J segment lost 5 bases and the V segment lost 2 bases, leaving 6 bases of the junction unmatched. CDR3 sequence: CASSLRTSSHNEQFF. CDR3 in DNA: TGTGCCAGCAGCTTACGGACTAGTTCCCACAATGAGCAGTTCTTC.

V usage is TRBV6-5 and J usage is TRBJ1-1, with D perhaps matching TRBD1 (6 bases). Between the trimmed V and J ends, which lost 6 bases and 5 bases, there was a span of 16 bases. Germline-derived CDR1 and CDR2 are MNHEY and SVGAGI. CDR3 length equals 14 residues. CDR3 nucleotide sequence: TGTGCCAGCAGCCCCGGGACACAGAAAACTGAAGCTTTCTTT. Its translation is CASSPGTQKTEAFF.

This sequence joins TRBV19 and TRBJ1-5; 10 bases are a match to TRBD1. The CDR3 is 16 residues long. V was pared by 3 bases and J by 7 bases, with 9 bases of the junction left unmatched. Per the germline V gene, CDR1 is LNHDA and CDR2 is SQIVND (reference sequence). The CDR3 DNA sequence: TGTGCCAGTAGTATCCCCGGGACAGGGGTTGACCAGCCCCAGCATTTT. This translates into CASSIPGTGVDQPQHF.

The rearrangement uses TRBV4-2 and TRBJ2-1; 8 positions agree with TRBD2. Trimming took 0 bases from V and 5 from J; bases not matched to a gene: 9. This CDR3 has 17 amino acids. CDR1 and CDR2 (germline): LGHNA, YNFKEQ. The CDR3 DNA reads as TGTGCCAGCAGCCAAGATCTAGGAGGACTAGCAAACAATGAGCAGTTCTTC. It specifies CASSQDLGGLANNEQFF.

The chain carries TRBV3-1 (or the pseudogene TRBV3-2) and TRBJ2-3; TRBD1 might be the D (7 bases). Germline-derived CDR1 and CDR2 are LGHDT and YNNKEL (reference sequence). The CDR3 runs 16 residues. V shed 0 bases and J shed 3 bases, with 13 bases lying between them. The CDR3 is CASSQDWRGQTDTQYF. DNA of the CDR3: TGTGCCAGCAGCCAAGATTGGAGGGGGCAAACAGATACGCAGTATTTT.

CDR3 coding DNA: TGCGCCAGCAGCTTGTCGGGGGGCGCTGGAAACACCATATATTTT. It translates to CASSLSGGAGNTIYF. The chain couples TRBV5-1 to TRBJ1-3, with TRBD1 as a possible D gene (6 bases). The V end lost 1 base, the J end lost 2 bases, and 10 bases lay between the germline ends. The germline CDR1 and CDR2 sequences are SGHRS and YFSETQ. CDR3 length: 15 amino acids.

The chain uses TRBV6-5 and TRBJ1-2, with no clear D. The CDR3 is 11 residues long. V gave up 6 bases and J gave up 8 bases, with 10 bases separating them. Looked up from germline, CDR1 is MNHEY and CDR2 is SVGAGI. The CDR3 nucleotides are TGTGCCAGCAGCAACGGAGGGGGCTACACCTTC. This encodes CASSNGGGYTF.

The chain recombines TRBV7-9 with TRBJ2-6, with a weak D call TRBD2 (7 bases). V was cut by 7 bases and J by 0 bases, with 28 bases left in between. The CDR3 runs 21 residues. Germline V CDR1 and CDR2: SEHNR, FQNEAQ (reference sequence). DNA of the CDR3: TGTGCCAGCAACAAACAGCCCGCGGGGGTTCAGGGGTACTCTGGGGCCAACGTCCTGACTTTC. It encodes CASNKQPAGVQGYSGANVLTF.

V usage is TRBV7-8 and J usage is TRBJ2-3; tentatively, D is TRBD1 (5 bases). CDR1 and CDR2 from the germline V gene are SGHVS and FQNEAQ. The CDR3 extends over 15 amino acids. The V gene lost 0 bases and the J gene lost 6 bases, with 13 bases spanning the gap. The CDR3 nucleotides are TGTGCCAGCAGCTTAGCGGGGTTCAAGGGGGATACGCAGTATTTT. Its translation is CASSLAGFKGDTQYF.